These 27 T cell receptor beta chains came from one sample sequenced in a study of cytomegalovirus exposure and HLA in healthy donors (dated by TCRdb to 2016 to 2017). To prepare the library, the immunoSEQ multiplex PCR assay was applied. For the multiplex PCR, a mixture combining 60 forward primers for TCR Vbeta segments and 13 reverse primers for TCR Jbeta segments was used. This immuneACCESS table, as held by TCRdb, lists in-frame sequences with V and J called but not all clones. Of the missing ones, under half trace to an unresolved V gene in checked studies; the others have no known cause. The data table for this sample lists around 70,000 clones. The biggest ten clones account for about 1.8% of the sample. The sample was PBMCs. Every receptor here comes from a woman aged 30 to 39 in good health and CMV-seronegative.

This CDR3 reads CASSVLPAGDRDTQYF. Here the CDR3 DNA reads TGTGCCAGCAGCGTTCTTCCGGCGGGAGATCGAGATACGCAGTATTTT. The chain recombines TRBV7-9 with TRBJ2-3, with 7 bases matching TRBD2. The CDR3 sequence is 16 residues long. The ends lost 5 bases at V and 5 bases at J; junction bases unmatched: 13. CDR1 and CDR2 (germline): SEHNR, FQNEAQ (reference sequence).

The rearrangement uses TRBV10-2 and TRBJ2-7, with TRBD1 matching over 9 bases. Unmatched junction bases numbered 4, after V lost 0 bases and J lost 1 base. Per the germline V gene, CDR1 is WSHSY and CDR2 is SAAADI. The length of the CDR3 is 16 residues. CDR3 sequence reads: CASSESGTGSSYEQYF. Written as DNA, the CDR3 is TGCGCCAGCAGTGAGTCGGGGACAGGGTCTTCCTACGAGCAGTACTTC.

The rearrangement uses TRBV27 and TRBJ2-7, with 8 bases that match TRBD1. The CDR3 length is 14 residues. Germline-derived CDR1 and CDR2 are MNHEY and SMNVEV (reference sequence). J gave up 2 bases and V 5 bases, and 5 bases lay outside the gene matches. DNA for the CDR3: TGTGCCAGCAGTCTCGGACAGGGACCCTACGAGCAGTACTTC. Translation: CASSLGQGPYEQYF.

The chain recombines TRBV7-3 with TRBJ2-5, with 12 bases aligning to TRBD2. The CDR3 spans 18 residues. The junction had 14 bases not matched to a gene; V was cut back by 4 bases and J by 5 bases. Per germline, CDR1 SGHTA and CDR2 FQGTGA. CDR3 sequence (DNA): TGTGCCAGCAGCTCGGGACTAGCGGGTTCCAACGGTGGGGAGACCCAGTACTTC. Protein: CASSSGLAGSNGGETQYF.

The genes are TRBV27 and TRBJ2-7; D gene unclear. Trimming removed 5 bases at V and 0 bases at J, with 17 bases between. Per the germline V gene, CDR1 is MNHEY and CDR2 is SMNVEV (reference sequence). This CDR3 comprises 16 residues. The CDR3 spells CASSTQRSLSSYEQYF. The CDR3 nucleotides read TGTGCCAGCAGTACTCAGAGGTCCCTCAGCTCCTACGAGCAGTACTTC.

V is TRBV28 and J is TRBJ1-1; 11 bases align to TRBD1. CDR3 length equals 13 residues. The V segment lost 6 bases and the J segment 3 bases; nucleotides outside the gene matches: 0. CDR1 and CDR2 (germline): MDHEN, SYDVKM. The CDR3 loop reads CASRGQGDTEAFF. The CDR3 coding sequence is TGTGCCAGCAGGGGACAGGGGGACACTGAAGCTTTCTTT.

The J gene is TRBJ2-3, the V gene TRBV30; 7 nucleotides align to TRBD1. Per the germline V gene, CDR1 is GTSNPN and CDR2 is SVGIG (reference sequence). V was clipped by 3 bases and J by 1 base; unmatched bases: 4. The CDR3 contains 14 residues. The DNA for the CDR3 is TGTGCCTGGAGAACCACAGGGGGCACAGATACGCAGTATTTT. This encodes CAWRTTGGTDTQYF.

V is TRBV7-2 and J is TRBJ2-2, with 9 bases lining up with TRBD2. V lost 1 base and J lost 7; bases outside the gene matches: 7. Germline CDR1 is SGHTA and CDR2 is FQGNSA. The CDR3 is 16 amino acids. The CDR3, as DNA: TGTGCCAGCAGCTTAGGCGGGAGGGCCTGGGTCGGGGAGCTGTTTTTT. The encoded protein is CASSLGGRAWVGELFF.

The rearrangement uses TRBV28 and TRBJ2-7; 8 nucleotides align to TRBD2. Looked up from germline, CDR1 is MDHEN and CDR2 is SYDVKM. Trimming took 2 bases from V and 3 from J; bases not matched to a gene: 6. The CDR3 has 15 residues. CDR3 region: CASSLLSSGSYEQYF. The DNA of the CDR3 is TGTGCCAGCAGTTTACTCTCCAGCGGGAGCTACGAGCAGTACTTC.

Here the CDR3 reads CASSPGTPNTEAFF. CDR3 nucleotide sequence: TGTGCCAGCAGCCCAGGGACACCGAACACTGAAGCTTTCTTT. The rearrangement uses TRBV7-9 and TRBJ1-1; weak D call: TRBD1 (6 bases). Trimming took 5 bases from V and 1 from J, leaving 11 bases between them. The CDR3 has 14 amino acids. From germline, CDR1 is SEHNR and CDR2 FQNEAQ (reference sequence). Using reference TRBV7-9 and TRBJ1-1 for the parts outside the CDR3, the full variable domain is DTGVSQNPRHKITKRGQNVTFRCDPISEHNRLYWYRQTLGQGPEFLTYFQNEAQLEKSRLLSDRFSAERPKGSFSTLEIQRTEQGDSAMYLCASSPGTPNTEAFFGQGTRLTVV.

V usage is TRBV30 and J usage is TRBJ1-5; maybe TRBD1 (6 bases). Germline assignment: CDR1 GTSNPN and CDR2 SVGIG (reference sequence). The CDR3 runs to 13 residues. V lost 4 bases and J 3 bases, leaving 10 bases between the germline ends. CDR3: CAWKQGFNQPQHF. The CDR3 nucleotides are TGTGCCTGGAAACAGGGATTCAATCAGCCCCAGCATTTT. Supplemented by reference TRBV30 and TRBJ1-5, the full variable domain reads SQTIHQWPATLVQPVGSPLSLECTVEGTSNPNLYWYRQAAGRGLQLLFYSVGIGQISSEVPQNLSASRPQDRQFILSSKKLLLSDSGFYLCAWKQGFNQPQHFGDGTRLSIL.

The genes are TRBV2 and TRBJ1-5; maybe TRBD1 (6 bases). This CDR3 is 15 amino acids long. V lost 2 bases to trimming and J lost 7 bases, with 15 bases between them. Germline V CDR1 and CDR2: SNHLY, FYNNEI. The CDR3 is CASSEMGQPGQPQHF. For the CDR3, the DNA is TGTGCCAGCAGTGAAATGGGACAACCTGGGCAGCCCCAGCATTTT.

This chain uses TRBV28 with TRBJ1-5; the D is unclear. The CDR3 totals 14 residues. Trimming left V 3 bases short and J 2 bases short, with 8 bases between. Germline lookup yields CDR1 MDHEN and CDR2 SYDVKM. The CDR3 is CASSFRGGNQPQHF. CDR3 sequence (DNA): TGTGCCAGCAGTTTTCGAGGTGGCAATCAGCCCCAGCATTTT.

J is TRBJ2-1 and V is TRBV27, with 9 bases lining up with TRBD1. Trimming removed 9 bases from V and 6 bases from J; junction bases left unmatched: 6. Germline V gene data show CDR1 as MNHEY and CDR2 as SMNVEV (reference sequence). The CDR3 is made up of 13 amino acids. CDR3: CASRTGAVNEQFF. CDR3 sequence (DNA): TGTGCCAGTCGGACAGGGGCGGTCAATGAGCAGTTCTTC.

As DNA, the CDR3 is TGTGCCAGCAGTCTCGTCTCTAGCGGGGGTTTCTACGAGCAGTACTTC. This encodes CASSLVSSGGFYEQYF. The chain combines TRBV27 with TRBJ2-7; 10 bases agree with TRBD2. The ends lost 5 bases at V and 3 bases at J; junction bases unmatched: 10. The CDR3 runs to 16 residues. Germline CDR1 reads MNHEY; CDR2 reads SMNVEV (reference sequence).

V is TRBV5-1 and J is TRBJ1-1, with no clear D. Per the germline V gene, CDR1 is SGHRS and CDR2 is YFSETQ. The CDR3 covers 14 residues. V lost 5 bases, J lost 4 bases, and 15 bases lay in between. CDR3 sequence reads: CASSLRGSTTEAFF. CDR3 bases: TGCGCCAGCAGTTTACGCGGTTCGACCACTGAAGCTTTCTTT.

The chain is built from TRBV9 and TRBJ2-5; a weak D match, TRBD1 (5 bases). Germline assignment: CDR1 SGDLS and CDR2 YYNGEE. CDR3 length equals 15 residues. V dropped 3 bases and J dropped 2 bases, with 14 bases sitting between them. CDR3 sequence (DNA): TGTGCCAGCAGCGCCCTTGGGGCAGAACAAGAGACCCAGTACTTC. This sequence encodes CASSALGAEQETQYF. Together with reference TRBV9 and TRBJ2-5, the CDR3 gives the full variable domain: DSGVTQTPKHLITATGQRVTLRCSPRSGDLSVYWYQQSLDQGLQFLIQYYNGEERAKGNILERFSAQQFPDLHSELNLSSLELGDSALYFCASSALGAEQETQYFGPGTRLLVL.

This chain joins TRBV19 and TRBJ1-5; TRBD1 matches 9 bases. This CDR3 is built from 15 residues. Germline assignment: CDR1 LNHDA and CDR2 SQIVND (reference sequence). V was clipped by 3 bases and J by 6 bases; unmatched bases: 6. The CDR3 nucleotides read TGTGCCAGTAGTATCCCCCGACAGGGGGGTCAGCCCCAGCATTTT. It yields the protein CASSIPRQGGQPQHF.

The CDR3, as DNA: TGTGCCAGCAGTTTATCGACCAGGGGGGGCAATCAGCCCCAGCATTTT. Translating gives CASSLSTRGGNQPQHF. This chain uses TRBV27 with TRBJ1-5, with TRBD1 matching over 7 bases. Germline loops: CDR1 MNHEY, CDR2 SMNVEV (reference sequence). Trimming at V came to 0 bases and at J to 2 bases, leaving 4 bases not matched to a gene. There are 16 residues in the CDR3.

The chain joins TRBV14 to TRBJ2-2; 9 bases line up with TRBD2. The germline V gene has CDR1 SGHDN and CDR2 FVKESK. Losses at the gene ends were 1 base for V and 0 bases for J; bases not matched to a gene: 0. The CDR3 extends over 16 amino acids. CDR3 DNA: TGTGCCAGCAGCCAAGGACTAGCGGCGAACACCGGGGAGCTGTTTTTT. The encoded protein is CASSQGLAANTGELFF.

V gene TRBV5-1 combines with J gene TRBJ2-7; D is perhaps TRBD1 (6 bases). V lost 1 base and J 2 bases, leaving 7 bases between the germline ends. The CDR3 has 13 amino acids. CDR1 and CDR2 from the germline V gene are SGHRS and YFSETQ. The chain's CDR3 is CASSLSGAYEQYF. The CDR3 bases are TGCGCCAGCAGCTTGTCAGGGGCCTACGAGCAGTACTTC.

The rearrangement uses TRBV5-6 and TRBJ2-7; no firm D call. Looked up from germline, CDR1 is SGHDT and CDR2 is YYEEEE. Trimming cost V 0 bases and J 7 bases, with 14 bases left between them. There are 14 residues in the CDR3. The chain's CDR3 is CASSLGGSHWEQYF. The CDR3 DNA sequence: TGTGCCAGCAGCTTGGGAGGTAGCCACTGGGAGCAGTACTTC. Full variable domain (remainder filled in from reference TRBV5-6 and TRBJ2-7): DAGVTQSPTHLIKTRGQQVTLRCSPKSGHDTVSWYQQALGQGPQFIFQYYEEEERQRGNFPDRFSGHQFPNYSSELNVNALLLGDSALYLCASSLGGSHWEQYFGPGTRLTVT.

This chain connects TRBV7-3 to TRBJ2-6, with TRBD1 identical over 12 bases. The V gene's germline CDR1 is SGHTA and CDR2 FQGTGA. This CDR3 region has 19 residues. The J segment lost 2 bases and the V segment lost 0 bases, leaving 5 bases of the junction unmatched. DNA of the CDR3: TGTGCCAGCAGCTTAACCGGGACAGGGGGCATCCCTGGGGCCAACGTCCTGACTTTC. Its protein product is CASSLTGTGGIPGANVLTF.

This sequence joins TRBV7-9 and TRBJ2-7, with 9 positions matching TRBD1. Germline loops: CDR1 SEHNR, CDR2 FQNEAQ (reference sequence). Unmatched junction bases numbered 10, after V lost 8 bases and J lost 2 bases. The CDR3 consists of 15 residues. This chain's CDR3 is CASGDRQGVTYEQYF. The DNA of the CDR3 is TGTGCCAGCGGGGACCGACAGGGGGTGACCTACGAGCAGTACTTC.

The chain has TRBV2 and TRBJ2-1; D is ambiguous. The CDR3 runs 13 residues. Looked up from germline, CDR1 is SNHLY and CDR2 is FYNNEI. V shed 4 bases and J shed 5 bases, with 9 bases lying between them. The DNA of the CDR3 is TGTGCCAGCAGTGTTGCGGCCGACAATGAGCAGTTCTTC. Encoded protein: CASSVAADNEQFF.

The rearrangement links TRBV7-9 to TRBJ2-1; TRBD2 matches at 10 bases. V lost 1 base, J lost 5 bases, and 2 bases stayed unmatched. Looked up from germline, CDR1 is SEHNR and CDR2 is FQNEAQ (reference sequence). The CDR3 runs 15 residues. In nucleotides, the CDR3 is TGTGCCAGCAGCTTAGTAGCGGGAGGCCACAATGAGCAGTTCTTC. This encodes CASSLVAGGHNEQFF.

In regard to this clone: Other DNA sequences in this specimen translate into the identical CDR3. V usage is TRBV29-1 and J usage is TRBJ2-7; no reliable D call. From germline, CDR1 is SQVTM and CDR2 ANQGSEA. CDR3 length: 13 amino acids. The ends were cut back, 6 bases at V and 1 base at J, with 13 bases in the middle. This CDR3 is CSVDTGQSYEQYF. The CDR3 DNA reads as TGCAGCGTGGATACTGGGCAATCCTACGAGCAGTACTTC.